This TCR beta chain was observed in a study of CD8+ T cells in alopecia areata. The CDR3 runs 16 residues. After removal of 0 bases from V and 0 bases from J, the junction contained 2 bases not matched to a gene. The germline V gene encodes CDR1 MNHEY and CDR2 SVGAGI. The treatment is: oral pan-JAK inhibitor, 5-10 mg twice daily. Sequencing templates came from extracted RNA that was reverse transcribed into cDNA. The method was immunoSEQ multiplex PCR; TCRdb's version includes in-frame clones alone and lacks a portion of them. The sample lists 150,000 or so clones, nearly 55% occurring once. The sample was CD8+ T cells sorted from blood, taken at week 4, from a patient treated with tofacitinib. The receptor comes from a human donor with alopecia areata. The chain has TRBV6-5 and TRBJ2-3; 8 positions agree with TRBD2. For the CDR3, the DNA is TGTGCCAGCAGTTACTCCAGCGGGAGTAGCACAGATACGCAGTATTTT. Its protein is CASSYSSGSSTDTQYF.